This T cell receptor beta chain comes out of a study of blood T cell repertoires in COVID-19. As for the study in general: Spain, Italy and the United States supplied samples that represented acute and convalescent COVID-19. Sample material is recorded as cDNA or gDNA derived from T cells, B-cell-depleted T cells, or PBMCs.

Source study methods: Reference gene primer amplification gave nucleated cell count estimates. Repertoires were generated with immunoSEQ multiplex PCR, while TCRdb's copy carries only in-frame clones and drops some. V and J calls and clone size are those listed in that table; D and trimming were worked out from the DNA. Among a few hundred thousand clones listed, roughly nine tenths were seen once. CDR3 length equals 16 residues. Trimming removed 4 bases from V and 2 bases from J; junction bases left unmatched: 6. From germline, CDR1 is SGHNT and CDR2 YYREEE (reference sequence). The chain combines TRBV5-4 with TRBJ2-1; 10 positions agree with TRBD2. This sequence originates from a woman between 55 and 75 years old with COVID-19, enrolled during active disease. The sample comprised peripheral blood. The DNA for the CDR3 is TGTGCCAGCAGCCCGCAGACTAGCGGGCCCTACAATGAGCAGTTCTTC. Translated, it gives CASSPQTSGPYNEQFF.